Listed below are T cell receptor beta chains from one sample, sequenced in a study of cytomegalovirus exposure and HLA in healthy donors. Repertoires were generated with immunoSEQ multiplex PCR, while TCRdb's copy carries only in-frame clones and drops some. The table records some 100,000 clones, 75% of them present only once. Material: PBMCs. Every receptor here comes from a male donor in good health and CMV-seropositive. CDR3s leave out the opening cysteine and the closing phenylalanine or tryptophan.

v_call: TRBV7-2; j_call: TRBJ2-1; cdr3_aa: ASSFHRGNEQF
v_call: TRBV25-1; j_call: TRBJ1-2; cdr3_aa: ASSESEGVPFYGYT
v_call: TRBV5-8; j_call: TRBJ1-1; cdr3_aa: ASSSIGTEAF
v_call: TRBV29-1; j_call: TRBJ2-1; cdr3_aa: SGSGGAGYNEQF
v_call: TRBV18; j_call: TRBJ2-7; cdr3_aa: ASSPDRGEAYEQY
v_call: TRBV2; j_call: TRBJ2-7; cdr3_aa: ASRAGGNYEQY
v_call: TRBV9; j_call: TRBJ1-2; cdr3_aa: ASSVDPFTGLNYGYT
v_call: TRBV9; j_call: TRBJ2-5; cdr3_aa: ASSVIAGSQETQY
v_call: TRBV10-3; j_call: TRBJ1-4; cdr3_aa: AISVDRGHEKLF
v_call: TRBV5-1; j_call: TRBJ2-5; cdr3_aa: ASSFSEETQY
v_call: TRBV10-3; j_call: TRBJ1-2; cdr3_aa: AISSGTGRVNYGYT
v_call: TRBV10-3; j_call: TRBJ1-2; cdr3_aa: AISEGSGDGYGYT
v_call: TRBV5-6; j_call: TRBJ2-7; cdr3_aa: ASSLVTRYEQY
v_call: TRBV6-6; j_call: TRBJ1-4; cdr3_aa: ASSRPGQGEKLF
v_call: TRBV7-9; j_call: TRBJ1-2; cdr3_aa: ASSLETGGYT
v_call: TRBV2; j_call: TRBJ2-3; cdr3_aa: ASSGGSGTRQY
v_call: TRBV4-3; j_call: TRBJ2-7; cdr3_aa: ASSQDTRASYEQY
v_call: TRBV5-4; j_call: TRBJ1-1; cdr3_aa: ASSPRQGAPYTEAF
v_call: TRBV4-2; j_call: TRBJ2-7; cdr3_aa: ASSQGGPGQADSYEQY
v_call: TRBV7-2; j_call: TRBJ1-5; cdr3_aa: ASSPQGAGNQPQH
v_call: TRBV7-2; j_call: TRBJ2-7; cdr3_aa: ASSLGAGAGVVYEQY
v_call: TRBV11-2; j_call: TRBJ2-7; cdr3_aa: ASSLRPRGDYEQY
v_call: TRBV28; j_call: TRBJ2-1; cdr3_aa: ASSRGGLAYNEQF
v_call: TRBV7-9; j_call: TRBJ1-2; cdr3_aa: ASSSTMGGNYGYT
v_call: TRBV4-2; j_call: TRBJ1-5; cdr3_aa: ASSQVAGNQPQH
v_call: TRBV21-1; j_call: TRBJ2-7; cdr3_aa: ASSGPYEQY
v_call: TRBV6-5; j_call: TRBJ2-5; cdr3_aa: ASSYGRGGETQY
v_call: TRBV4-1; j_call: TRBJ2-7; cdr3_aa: ASSQDGTGFHEQY
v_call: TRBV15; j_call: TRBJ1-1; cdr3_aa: ATSRLGVLTPGVAF
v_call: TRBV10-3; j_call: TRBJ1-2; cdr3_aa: AISAQGISRGYGYT
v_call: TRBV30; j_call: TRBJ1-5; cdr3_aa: AWSPGVRNQPQH
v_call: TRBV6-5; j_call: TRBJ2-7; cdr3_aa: ASSSRDRGSYEQY
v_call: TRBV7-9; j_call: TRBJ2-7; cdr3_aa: SSSLVGWGGQVYEQY
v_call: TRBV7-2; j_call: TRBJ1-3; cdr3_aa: ASSFRAGGNTGNTIY
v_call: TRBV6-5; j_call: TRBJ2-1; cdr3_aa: ASSSAGQQQF
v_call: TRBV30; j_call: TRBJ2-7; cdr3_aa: AWGVGAYEQY
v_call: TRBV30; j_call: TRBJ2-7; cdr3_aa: AWSSTTSGAHYEQY
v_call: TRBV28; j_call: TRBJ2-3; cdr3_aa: ASSLQGPTDTQY